This TCR beta chain is from a study of T cells in Graves' hyperthyroidism and ophthalmopathy. Study results and limitations: A median around 5.9 months before onset, the model predicted ophthalmopathy.

Germline V lookup: CDR1 SGHAT, CDR2 FQNNGV. The CDR3 extends over 15 amino acids. V lost 2 bases and J lost 4, with 11 bases in between. Patients aged 18 to 65 with hyperthyroidism were newly diagnosed, with duration under 2 months. PBMCs were collected from an approximately 9.2 ml volume of fresh peripheral blood. RNA transcripts yielded amplified TCR beta CDR3 regions. The HTBI primer set served for first-round RT-PCR of the TCR CDR3. Each CDR3 protein gets one entry after TCRdb re-called the multiplex PCR reads with MiXCR. This table holds 200,000 to 250,000 distinct CDR3 sequences, about a sixth found once. The table lists this clonotype with a few counts. What it recognizes is unknown.

Material: blood. This chain links TRBV11-2 with TRBJ2-2; no clear D gene. This TCR derives from a man aged 40-49 years with Graves' hyperthyroidism. This CDR3 reads CASSLYGPGTGELFF. In DNA form, the CDR3 reads TGTGCCAGCAGCTTATACGGACCGGGCACCGGGGAGCTGTTTTTT.